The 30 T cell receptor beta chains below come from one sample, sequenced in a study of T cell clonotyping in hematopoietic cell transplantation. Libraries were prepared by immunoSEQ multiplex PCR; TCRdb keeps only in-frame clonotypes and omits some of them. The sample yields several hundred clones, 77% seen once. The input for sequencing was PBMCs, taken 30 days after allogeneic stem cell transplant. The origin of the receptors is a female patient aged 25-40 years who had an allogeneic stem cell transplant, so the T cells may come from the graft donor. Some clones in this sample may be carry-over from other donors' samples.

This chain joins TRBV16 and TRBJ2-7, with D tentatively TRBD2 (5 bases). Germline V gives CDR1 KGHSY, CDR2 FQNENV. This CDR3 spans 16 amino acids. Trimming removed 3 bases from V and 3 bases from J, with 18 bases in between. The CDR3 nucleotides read TGTGCCAGCAGCCAGACGGGATTGGCTGATTACTACGAGCAGTACTTC. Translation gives CASSQTGLADYYEQYF.

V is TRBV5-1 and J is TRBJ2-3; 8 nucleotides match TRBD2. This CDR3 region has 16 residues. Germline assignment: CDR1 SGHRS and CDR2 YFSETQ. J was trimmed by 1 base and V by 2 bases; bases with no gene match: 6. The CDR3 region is CASSFGGGPGTDTQYF. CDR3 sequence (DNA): TGCGCCAGCAGCTTCGGCGGGGGGCCAGGCACAGATACGCAGTATTTT.

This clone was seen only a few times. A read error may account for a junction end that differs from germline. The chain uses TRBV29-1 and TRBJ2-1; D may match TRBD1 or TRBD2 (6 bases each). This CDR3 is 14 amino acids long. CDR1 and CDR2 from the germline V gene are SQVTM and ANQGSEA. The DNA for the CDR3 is TGCAGCGCCCTTGACGCTCTAGGAGGGGGTTTGGAGGTCTTC. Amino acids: CSALDALGGGLEVF.

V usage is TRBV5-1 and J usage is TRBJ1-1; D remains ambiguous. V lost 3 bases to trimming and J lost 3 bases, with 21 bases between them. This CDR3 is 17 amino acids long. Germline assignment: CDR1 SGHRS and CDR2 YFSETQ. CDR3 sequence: CASSSFPQQFGDTEAFF. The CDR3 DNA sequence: TGCGCCAGCAGCTCCTTCCCCCAGCAGTTCGGTGACACTGAAGCTTTCTTT.

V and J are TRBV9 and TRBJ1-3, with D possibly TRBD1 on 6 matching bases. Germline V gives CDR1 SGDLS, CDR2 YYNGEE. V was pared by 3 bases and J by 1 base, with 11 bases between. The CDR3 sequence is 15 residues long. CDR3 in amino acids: CASSAETGSGNTIYF. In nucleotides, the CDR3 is TGTGCCAGCAGCGCAGAGACAGGTTCTGGAAACACCATATATTTT.

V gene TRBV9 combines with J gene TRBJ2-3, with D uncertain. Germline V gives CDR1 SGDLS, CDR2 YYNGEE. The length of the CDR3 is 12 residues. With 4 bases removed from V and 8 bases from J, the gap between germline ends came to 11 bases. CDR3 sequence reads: CASSPSLGTQYF. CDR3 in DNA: TGTGCCAGCAGCCCCTCGCTCGGTACGCAGTATTTT.

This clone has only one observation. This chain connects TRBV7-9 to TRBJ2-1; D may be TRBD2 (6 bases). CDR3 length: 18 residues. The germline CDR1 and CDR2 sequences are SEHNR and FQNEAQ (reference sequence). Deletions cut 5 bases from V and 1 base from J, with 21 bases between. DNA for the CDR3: TGTGCCAGCAGCCCAGTATTAGCGGTGGGAAGTTCCTACAATGAGCAGTTCTTC. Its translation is CASSPVLAVGSSYNEQFF.

The CDR3 loop reads CASSAGVPNEKLFF. The CDR3 region has the DNA TGTGCCAGCAGTGCTGGGGTCCCCAATGAAAAACTGTTTTTT. The gene calls are TRBV2 and TRBJ1-4; no clear D gene. Trimming removed 4 bases from V and 5 bases from J, with 11 bases in between. This CDR3 region has 14 residues. CDR1 and CDR2 (germline): SNHLY, FYNNEI.

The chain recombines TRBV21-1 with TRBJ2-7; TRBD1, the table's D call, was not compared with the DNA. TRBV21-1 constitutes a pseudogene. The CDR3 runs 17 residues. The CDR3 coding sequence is TGTGCCAGCAGCAAAGCGGTACCGACAGGGAGCTCCTACGAGCAGTACTTC. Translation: CASSKAVPTGSSYEQYF.

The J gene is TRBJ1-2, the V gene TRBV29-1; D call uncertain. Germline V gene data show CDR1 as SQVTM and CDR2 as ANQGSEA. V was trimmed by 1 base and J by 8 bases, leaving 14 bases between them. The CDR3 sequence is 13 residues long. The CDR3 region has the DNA TGCAGCGTTGAAGTGTGGGGAAAGGGCGGCTACACCTTC. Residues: CSVEVWGKGGYTF.

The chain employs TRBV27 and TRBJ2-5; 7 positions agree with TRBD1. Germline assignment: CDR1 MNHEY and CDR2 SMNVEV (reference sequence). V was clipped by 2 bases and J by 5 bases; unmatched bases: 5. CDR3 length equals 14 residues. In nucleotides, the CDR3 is TGTGCCAGCAGTTTAAGGCTAGGGGGCGAGACCCAGTACTTC. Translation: CASSLRLGGETQYF.

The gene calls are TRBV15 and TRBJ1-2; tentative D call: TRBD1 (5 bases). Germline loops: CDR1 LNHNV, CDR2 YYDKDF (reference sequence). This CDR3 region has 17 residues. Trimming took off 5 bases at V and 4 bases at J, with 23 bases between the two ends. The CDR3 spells CATSCPAGCGKTYGYTF. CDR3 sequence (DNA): TGTGCCACCAGCTGCCCAGCAGGGTGTGGAAAGACCTATGGCTACACCTTC. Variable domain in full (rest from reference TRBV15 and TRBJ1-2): DAMVIQNPRYQVTQFGKPVTLSCSQTLNHNVMYWYQQKSSQAPKLLFHYYDKDFNNEADTPDNFQSRRPNTSFCFLDIRSPGLGDTAMYLCATSCPAGCGKTYGYTFGSGTRLTVV.

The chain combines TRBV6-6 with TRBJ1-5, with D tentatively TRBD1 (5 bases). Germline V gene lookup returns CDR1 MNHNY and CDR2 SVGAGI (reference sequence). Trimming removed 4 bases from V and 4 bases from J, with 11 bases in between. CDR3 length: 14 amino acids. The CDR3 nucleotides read TGTGCCAGCAGTTCCTCAGGGCCTAATCAGCCCCAGCATTTT. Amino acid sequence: CASSSSGPNQPQHF.

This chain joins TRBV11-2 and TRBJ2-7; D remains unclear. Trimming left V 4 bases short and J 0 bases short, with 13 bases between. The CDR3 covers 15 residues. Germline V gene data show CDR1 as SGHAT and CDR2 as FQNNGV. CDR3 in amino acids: CASSSPERPSYEQYF. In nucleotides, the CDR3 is TGTGCCAGCAGCTCTCCAGAGAGGCCCTCCTACGAGCAGTACTTC. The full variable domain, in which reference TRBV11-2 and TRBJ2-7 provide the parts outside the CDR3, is EAGVAQSPRYKIIEKRQSVAFWCNPISGHATLYWYQQILGQGPKLLIQFQNNGVVDDSQLPKDRFSAERLKGVDSTLKIQPAKLEDSAVYLCASSSPERPSYEQYFGPGTRLTVT.

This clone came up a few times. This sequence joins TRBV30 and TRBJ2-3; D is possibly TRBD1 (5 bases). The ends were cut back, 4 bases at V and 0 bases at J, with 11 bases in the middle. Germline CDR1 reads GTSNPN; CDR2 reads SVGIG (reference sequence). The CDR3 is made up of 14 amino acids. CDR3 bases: TGTGCCTGGACCTCAGACAGTAGCACAGATACGCAGTATTTT. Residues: CAWTSDSSTDTQYF.

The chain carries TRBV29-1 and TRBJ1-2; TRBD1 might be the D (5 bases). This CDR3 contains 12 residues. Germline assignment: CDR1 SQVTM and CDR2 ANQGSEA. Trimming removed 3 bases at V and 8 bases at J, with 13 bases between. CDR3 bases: TGCAGCGTTGACGGGGCGTACTGGGGCTACACCTTC. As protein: CSVDGAYWGYTF. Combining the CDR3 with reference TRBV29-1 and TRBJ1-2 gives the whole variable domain SAVISQKPSRDICQRGTSLTIQCQVDSQVTMMFWYRQQPGQSLTLIATANQGSEATYESGFVIDKFPISRPNLTFSTLTVSNMSPEDSSIYLCSVDGAYWGYTFGSGTRLTVV.

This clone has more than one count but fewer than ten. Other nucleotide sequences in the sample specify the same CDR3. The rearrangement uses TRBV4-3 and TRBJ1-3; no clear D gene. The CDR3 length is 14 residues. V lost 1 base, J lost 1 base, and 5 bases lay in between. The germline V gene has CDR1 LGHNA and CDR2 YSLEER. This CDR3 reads CASSQGDSGNTIYF. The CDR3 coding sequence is TGCGCCAGCAGCCAAGGAGATTCTGGAAACACCATATATTTT.

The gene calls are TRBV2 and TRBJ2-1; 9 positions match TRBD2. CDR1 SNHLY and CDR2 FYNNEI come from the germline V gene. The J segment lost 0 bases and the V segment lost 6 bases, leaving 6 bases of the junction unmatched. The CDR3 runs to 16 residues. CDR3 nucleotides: TGTGCCAGCAGCGCGATTAGCGGGGGCTCCTACAATGAGCAGTTCTTC. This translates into CASSAISGGSYNEQFF.

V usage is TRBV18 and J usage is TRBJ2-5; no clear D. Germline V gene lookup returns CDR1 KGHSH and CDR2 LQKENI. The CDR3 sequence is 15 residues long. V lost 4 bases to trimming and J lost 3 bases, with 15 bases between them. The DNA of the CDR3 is TGTGCCAGCTCACGCGGAAGACCCGCCGAAGAGACCCAGTACTTC. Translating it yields CASSRGRPAEETQYF.

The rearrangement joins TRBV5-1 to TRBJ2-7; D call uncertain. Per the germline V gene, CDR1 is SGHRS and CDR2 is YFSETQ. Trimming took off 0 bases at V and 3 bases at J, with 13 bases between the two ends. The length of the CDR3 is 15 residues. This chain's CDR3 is CASSLVLEPGYEQYF. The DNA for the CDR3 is TGCGCCAGCAGCTTGGTGCTGGAGCCTGGCTACGAGCAGTACTTC.

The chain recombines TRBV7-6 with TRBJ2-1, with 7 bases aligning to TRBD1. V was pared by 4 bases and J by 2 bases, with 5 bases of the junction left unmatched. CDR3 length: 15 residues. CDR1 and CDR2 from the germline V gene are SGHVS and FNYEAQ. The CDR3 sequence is CASSSTGNPYNEQFF. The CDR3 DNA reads TGTGCCAGCAGCTCGACAGGGAACCCCTACAATGAGCAGTTCTTC. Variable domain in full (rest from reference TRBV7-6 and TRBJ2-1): GAGVSQSPRYKVTKRGQDVALRCDPISGHVSLYWYRQALGQGPEFLTYFNYEAQQDKSGLPNDRFSAERPEGSISTLTIQRTEQRDSAMYRCASSSTGNPYNEQFFGPGTRLTVL.

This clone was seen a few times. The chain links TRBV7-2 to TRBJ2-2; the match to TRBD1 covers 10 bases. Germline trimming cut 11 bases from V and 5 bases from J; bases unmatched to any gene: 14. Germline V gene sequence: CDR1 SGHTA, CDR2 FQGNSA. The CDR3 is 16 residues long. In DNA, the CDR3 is TGTGCCGGCCGTCGACTAGGGACAGGGGCGACCGGGGAGCTGTTTTTT. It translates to CAGRRLGTGATGELFF.

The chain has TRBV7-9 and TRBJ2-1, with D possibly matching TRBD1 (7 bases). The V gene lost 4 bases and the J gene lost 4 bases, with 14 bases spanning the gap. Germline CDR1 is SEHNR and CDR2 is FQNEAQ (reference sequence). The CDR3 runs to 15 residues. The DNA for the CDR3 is TGTGCCAGCAGCTCACTCAGGGGGGTTTACAATGAGCAGTTCTTC. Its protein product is CASSSLRGVYNEQFF.

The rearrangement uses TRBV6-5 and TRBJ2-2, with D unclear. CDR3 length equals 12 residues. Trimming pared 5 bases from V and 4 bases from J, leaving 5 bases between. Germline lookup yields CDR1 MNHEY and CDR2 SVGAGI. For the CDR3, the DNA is TGTGCCAGCAGTGATTCCACCGGGGAGCTGTTTTTT. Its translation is CASSDSTGELFF.

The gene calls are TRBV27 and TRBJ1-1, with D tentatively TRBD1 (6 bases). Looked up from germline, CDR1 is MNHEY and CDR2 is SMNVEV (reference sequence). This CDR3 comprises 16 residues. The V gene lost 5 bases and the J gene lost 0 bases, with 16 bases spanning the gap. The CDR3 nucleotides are TGTGCCAGCAGTCCCTTGGGGGGCCTCATGAACACTGAAGCTTTCTTT. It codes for CASSPLGGLMNTEAFF.

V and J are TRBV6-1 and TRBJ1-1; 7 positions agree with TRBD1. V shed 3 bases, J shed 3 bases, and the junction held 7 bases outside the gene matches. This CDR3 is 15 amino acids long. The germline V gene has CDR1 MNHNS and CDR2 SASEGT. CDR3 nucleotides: TGTGCCAGCAGTGATTTTAGGGGGCTTTACACTGAAGCTTTCTTT. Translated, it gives CASSDFRGLYTEAFF.

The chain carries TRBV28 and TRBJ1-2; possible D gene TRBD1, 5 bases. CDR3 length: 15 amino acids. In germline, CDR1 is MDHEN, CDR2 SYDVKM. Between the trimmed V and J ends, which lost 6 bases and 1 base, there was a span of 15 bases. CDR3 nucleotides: TGTGCCAGCAGCCCGGGGGACTGGCTTAACTATGGCTACACCTTC. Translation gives CASSPGDWLNYGYTF.

CDR3: CASSVPHRTDTQYF. CDR3 DNA: TGTGCCAGCAGCGTACCCCACCGCACAGATACGCAGTATTTT. V and J are TRBV9 and TRBJ2-3; D is unresolved. V lost 1 base and J lost 1, with 7 bases in between. Looked up from germline, CDR1 is SGDLS and CDR2 is YYNGEE. This CDR3 contains 14 residues. The full variable domain, with the rest looked up from reference TRBV9 and TRBJ2-3, is DSGVTQTPKHLITATGQRVTLRCSPRSGDLSVYWYQQSLDQGLQFLIQYYNGEERAKGNILERFSAQQFPDLHSELNLSSLELGDSALYFCASSVPHRTDTQYFGPGTRLTVL.

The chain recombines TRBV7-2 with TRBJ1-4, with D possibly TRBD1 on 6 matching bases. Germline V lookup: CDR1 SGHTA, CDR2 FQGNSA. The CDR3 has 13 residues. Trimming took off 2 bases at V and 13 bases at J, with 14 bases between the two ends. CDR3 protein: CASSLWGGPRLFF. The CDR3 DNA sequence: TGTGCCAGCAGCTTATGGGGGGGGCCAAGACTGTTTTTT.

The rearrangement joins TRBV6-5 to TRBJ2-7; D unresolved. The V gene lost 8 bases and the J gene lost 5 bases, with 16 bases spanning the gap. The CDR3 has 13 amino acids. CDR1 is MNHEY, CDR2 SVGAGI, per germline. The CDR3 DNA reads TGTGCCAGCCCCCCGGCCGAGAAAGACGAGCAGTACTTC. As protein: CASPPAEKDEQYF.